This T cell receptor beta chain was sequenced for a study of response to subunit inactivated influenza vaccine. TCRdb ran MiXCR on the RT-PCR reads and lists one entry per CDR3 protein. Of some 550,000 distinct CDR3 sequences detected, roughly 23% appear once; the ten largest clones hold 2.5% to 3.5%. Trimming pared 7 bases from V and 7 bases from J, leaving 17 bases between. This CDR3 spans 14 amino acids. This clonotype turned up a few times. These same data were also listed under a study on T cells expressing NK-cell markers. That study adds: The TCR beta cDNA came from 5'RACE template switching with UMIs. According to the study, TCR beta repertoires originated from sorted CD3+CD56+NKG2C+, CD3+CD56+NKG2C- and CD3+CD56-NKG2C+ T cells. Whether expanded NKG2C+ T cell clones were HCMV-specific remained unclear.

Sequencing used CD4+ T cells sorted from PBMCs, obtained less than 13 days after vaccination. The TCR comes from a man between 45 and 60 years old who received an inactivated influenza vaccine. The rearrangement links TRBV12-3 or TRBV12-4 to TRBJ1-5; D gene uncertain. The CDR3 bases are TGTGCCAGCAAGGGCACCGAGGGAGGACAGCCCCAGCATTTT. Translated: CASKGTEGGQPQHF.